This TCR beta chain appears in the sequencing data of a study of human T cells and chemical hapten exposure. In its sample, this clonotype was seen a few times. The V and J ends lost 4 bases and 0 bases, in that order; junction bases with no gene match: 15. The CDR3 sequence is 19 residues long. CDR1 is SGHVS, CDR2 FQNEAQ, per germline. One entry per CDR3 protein results from TCRdb running MiXCR on the 5' RACE reads. The repertoire holds 120,000 to 150,000 distinct CDR3 sequences, over 3.5% seen once, with approximately 1.4% in the top ten. The starting material, unfractionated whole blood, was used for total RNA extraction.

This receptor was taken from a female donor in good health. This sequence joins TRBV7-8 and TRBJ1-1; 9 nucleotides line up with TRBD1. The CDR3 reads CASSSRSGTGPFMNTEAFF. CDR3 coding DNA: TGTGCCAGCAGCTCTCGATCCGGGACAGGGCCCTTCATGAACACTGAAGCTTTCTTT. The full variable domain, rest sourced from reference TRBV7-8 and TRBJ1-1, is GAGVSQSPRYKVAKRGQDVALRCDPISGHVSLFWYQQALGQGPEFLTYFQNEAQLDKSGLPSDRFFAERPEGSVSTLKIQRTQQEDSAVYLCASSSRSGTGPFMNTEAFFGQGTRLTVV.